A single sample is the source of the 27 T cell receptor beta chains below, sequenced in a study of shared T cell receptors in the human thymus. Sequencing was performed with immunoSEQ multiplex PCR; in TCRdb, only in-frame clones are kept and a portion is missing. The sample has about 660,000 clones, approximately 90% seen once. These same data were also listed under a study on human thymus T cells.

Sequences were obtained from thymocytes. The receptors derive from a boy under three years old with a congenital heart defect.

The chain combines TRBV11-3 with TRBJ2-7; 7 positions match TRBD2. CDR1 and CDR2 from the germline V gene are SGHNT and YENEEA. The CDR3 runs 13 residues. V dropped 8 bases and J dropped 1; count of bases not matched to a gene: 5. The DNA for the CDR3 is TGTGCCAGCCAAGCGGGAACGTCCTACGAGCAGTACTTC. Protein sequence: CASQAGTSYEQYF.

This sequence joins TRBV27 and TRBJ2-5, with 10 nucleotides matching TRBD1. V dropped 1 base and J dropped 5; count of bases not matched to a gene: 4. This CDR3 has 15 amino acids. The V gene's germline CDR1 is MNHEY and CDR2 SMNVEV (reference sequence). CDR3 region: CASSLFAGQGETQYF. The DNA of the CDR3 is TGTGCCAGCAGTTTATTCGCGGGACAGGGGGAGACCCAGTACTTC.

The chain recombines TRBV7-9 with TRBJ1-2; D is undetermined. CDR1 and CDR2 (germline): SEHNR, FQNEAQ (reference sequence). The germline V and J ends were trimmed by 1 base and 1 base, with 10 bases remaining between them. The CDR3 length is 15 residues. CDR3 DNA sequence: TGTGCCAGCAGCTTAGGTGGCAGAATTAACTATGGCTACACCTTC. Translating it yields CASSLGGRINYGYTF. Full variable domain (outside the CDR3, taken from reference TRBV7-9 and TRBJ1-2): DTGVSQNPRHKITKRGQNVTFRCDPISEHNRLYWYRQTLGQGPEFLTYFQNEAQLEKSRLLSDRFSAERPKGSFSTLEIQRTEQGDSAMYLCASSLGGRINYGYTFGSGTRLTVV.

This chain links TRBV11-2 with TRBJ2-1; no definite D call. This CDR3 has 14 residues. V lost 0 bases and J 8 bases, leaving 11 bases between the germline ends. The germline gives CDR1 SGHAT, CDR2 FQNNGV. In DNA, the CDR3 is TGTGCCAGCAGCTTAGACTTACAGACCGATGAGCAGTTCTTC. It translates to CASSLDLQTDEQFF.

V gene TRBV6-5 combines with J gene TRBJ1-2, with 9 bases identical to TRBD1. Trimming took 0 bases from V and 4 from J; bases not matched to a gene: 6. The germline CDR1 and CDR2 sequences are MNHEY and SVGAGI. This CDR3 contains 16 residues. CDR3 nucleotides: TGTGCCAGCAGTTACTCACCCGACAGGGGGGGCTATGGCTACACCTTC. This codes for CASSYSPDRGGYGYTF.

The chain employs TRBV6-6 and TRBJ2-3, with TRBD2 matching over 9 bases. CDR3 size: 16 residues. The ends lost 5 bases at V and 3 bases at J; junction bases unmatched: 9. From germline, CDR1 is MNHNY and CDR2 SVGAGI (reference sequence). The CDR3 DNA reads TGTGCCAGCAGTCCTCCGGGACTAGCCTTAACAGATACGCAGTATTTT. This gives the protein CASSPPGLALTDTQYF.

The chain's CDR3 is CASSLVSSGSSETQYF. The CDR3 region has the DNA TGTGCCAGCAGCTTGGTTTCTAGCGGGAGCAGCGAGACCCAGTACTTC. The chain recombines TRBV5-8 with TRBJ2-5; 10 bases fit TRBD2. The V gene's germline CDR1 is SGHTS and CDR2 YDEGEE. With V trimmed by 0 bases and J by 5 bases, 7 bases remained unmatched. The CDR3 contains 16 residues. The full variable domain, rest sourced from reference TRBV5-8 and TRBJ2-5, is EAGVTQSPTHLIKTRGQQATLRCSPISGHTSVYWYQQALGLGLQFLLWYDEGEERNRGNFPPRFSGRQFPNYSSELNVNALELEDSALYLCASSLVSSGSSETQYFGPGTRLLVL.

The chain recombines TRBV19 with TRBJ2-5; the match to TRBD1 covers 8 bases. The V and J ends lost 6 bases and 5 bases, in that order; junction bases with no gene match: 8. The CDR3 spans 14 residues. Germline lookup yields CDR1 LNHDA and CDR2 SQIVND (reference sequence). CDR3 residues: CASRGRQGWETQYF. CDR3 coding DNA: TGTGCCAGTAGAGGGAGACAGGGGTGGGAGACCCAGTACTTC.

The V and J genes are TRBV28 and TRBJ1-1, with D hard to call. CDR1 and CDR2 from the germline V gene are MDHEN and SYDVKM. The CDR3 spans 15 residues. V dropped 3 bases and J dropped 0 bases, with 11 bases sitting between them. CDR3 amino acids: CASSFIGGLNTEAFF. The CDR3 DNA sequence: TGTGCCAGCAGTTTCATCGGCGGCCTGAACACTGAAGCTTTCTTT.

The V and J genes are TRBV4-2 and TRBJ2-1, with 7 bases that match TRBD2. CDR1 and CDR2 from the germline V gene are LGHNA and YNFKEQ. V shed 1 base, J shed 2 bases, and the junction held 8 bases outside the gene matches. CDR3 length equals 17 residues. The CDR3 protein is CASSQGNIGLAYNEQFF. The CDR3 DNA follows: TGTGCCAGCAGCCAAGGAAACATAGGACTAGCCTACAATGAGCAGTTCTTC.

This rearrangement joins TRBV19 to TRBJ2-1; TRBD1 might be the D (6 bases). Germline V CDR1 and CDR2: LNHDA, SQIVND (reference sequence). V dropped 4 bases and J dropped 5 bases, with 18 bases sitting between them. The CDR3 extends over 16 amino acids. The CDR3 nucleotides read TGTGCCAGTAGTACCCAGGCTAGCAGGGGAAACAATGAGCAGTTCTTC. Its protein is CASSTQASRGNNEQFF.

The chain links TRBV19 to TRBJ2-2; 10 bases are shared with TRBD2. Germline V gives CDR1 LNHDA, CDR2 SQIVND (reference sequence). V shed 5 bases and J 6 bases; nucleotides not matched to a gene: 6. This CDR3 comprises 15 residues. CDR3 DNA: TGTGCCAGTAGTCCCCTAGCGGGAGACCCCGGGGAGCTGTTTTTT. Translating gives CASSPLAGDPGELFF.

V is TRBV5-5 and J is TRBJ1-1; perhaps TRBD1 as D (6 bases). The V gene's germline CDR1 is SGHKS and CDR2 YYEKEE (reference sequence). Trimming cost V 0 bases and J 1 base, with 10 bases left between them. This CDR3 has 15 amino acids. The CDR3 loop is CASSLDPGENTEAFF. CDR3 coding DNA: TGTGCCAGCAGCTTGGACCCAGGGGAGAACACTGAAGCTTTCTTT.

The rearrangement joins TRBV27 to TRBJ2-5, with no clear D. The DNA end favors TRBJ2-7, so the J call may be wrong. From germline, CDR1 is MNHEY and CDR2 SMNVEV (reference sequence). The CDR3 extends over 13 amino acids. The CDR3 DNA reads TGTGCCAGCAGGGATAGCAGCTCCTACGAGCAGTACTTC. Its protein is CASRDSSSYEQYF.

The CDR3: CASSLPGQGTDTQYF. The CDR3 DNA follows: TGTGCCAGCAGCTTACCGGGACAGGGGACAGATACGCAGTATTTT. The V gene is TRBV7-6, the J gene TRBJ2-3; 10 nucleotides agree with TRBD1. CDR1 and CDR2 (germline): SGHVS, FNYEAQ. V shed 2 bases, J shed 3 bases, and the junction held 2 bases outside the gene matches. This CDR3 comprises 15 residues.

CDR3 in amino acids: CASSPRPSGRVNEQFF. DNA of the CDR3: TGTGCCAGCTCACCCCGGCCTAGCGGGAGGGTCAATGAGCAGTTCTTC. The rearrangement links TRBV18 to TRBJ2-1; 12 nucleotides agree with TRBD2. The junction had 6 bases not matched to a gene; V was cut back by 3 bases and J by 6 bases. The CDR3 has 16 residues. Germline V CDR1 and CDR2: KGHSH, LQKENI.

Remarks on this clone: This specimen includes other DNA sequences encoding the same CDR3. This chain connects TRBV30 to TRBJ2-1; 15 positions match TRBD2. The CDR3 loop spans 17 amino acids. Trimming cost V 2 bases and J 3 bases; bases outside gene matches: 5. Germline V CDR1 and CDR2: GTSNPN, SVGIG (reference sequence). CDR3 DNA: TGTGCCTGGAGTCCGGGACTAGCGGGAGGCCTCTACAATGAGCAGTTCTTC. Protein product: CAWSPGLAGGLYNEQFF.

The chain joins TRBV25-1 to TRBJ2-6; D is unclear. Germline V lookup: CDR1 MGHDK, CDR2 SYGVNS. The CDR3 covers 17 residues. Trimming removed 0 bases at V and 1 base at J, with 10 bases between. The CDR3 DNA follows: TGTGCCAGCAGTGAATATTCGGTGCGTTCTGGGGCCAACGTCCTGACTTTC. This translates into CASSEYSVRSGANVLTF.

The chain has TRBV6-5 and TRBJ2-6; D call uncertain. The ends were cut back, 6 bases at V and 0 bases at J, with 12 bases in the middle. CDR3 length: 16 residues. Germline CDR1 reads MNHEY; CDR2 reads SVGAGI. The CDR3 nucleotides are TGTGCCAGCAGCTACCTTATAGTCTCTGGGGCCAACGTCCTGACTTTC. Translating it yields CASSYLIVSGANVLTF.

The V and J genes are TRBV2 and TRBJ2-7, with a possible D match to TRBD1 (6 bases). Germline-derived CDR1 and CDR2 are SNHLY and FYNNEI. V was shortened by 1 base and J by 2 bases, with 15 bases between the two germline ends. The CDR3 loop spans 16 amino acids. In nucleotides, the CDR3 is TGTGCCAGCAGTGAAGACAGGGACCCGGGTACCTACGAGCAGTACTTC. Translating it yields CASSEDRDPGTYEQYF.

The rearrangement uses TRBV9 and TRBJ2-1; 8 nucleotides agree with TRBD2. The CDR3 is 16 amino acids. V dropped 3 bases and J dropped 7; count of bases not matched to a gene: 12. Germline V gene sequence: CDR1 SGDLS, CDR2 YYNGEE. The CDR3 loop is CASSEHEREPSNEQFF. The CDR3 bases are TGTGCCAGCAGCGAACACGAGCGGGAGCCATCAAATGAGCAGTTCTTC.

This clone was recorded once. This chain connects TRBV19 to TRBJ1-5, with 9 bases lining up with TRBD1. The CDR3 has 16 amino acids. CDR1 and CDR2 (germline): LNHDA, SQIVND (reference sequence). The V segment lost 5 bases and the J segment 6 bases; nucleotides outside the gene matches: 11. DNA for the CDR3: TGTGCCAGTAGTTTCCGGGACAGGGTCGTTGGTCAGCCCCAGCATTTT. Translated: CASSFRDRVVGQPQHF.

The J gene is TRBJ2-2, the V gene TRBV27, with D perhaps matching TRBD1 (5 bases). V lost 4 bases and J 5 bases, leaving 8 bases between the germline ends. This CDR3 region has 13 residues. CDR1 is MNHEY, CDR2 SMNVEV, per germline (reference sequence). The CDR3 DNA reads TGTGCCAGCAGTTATCGACAGACCGGGGAGCTGTTTTTT. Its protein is CASSYRQTGELFF.

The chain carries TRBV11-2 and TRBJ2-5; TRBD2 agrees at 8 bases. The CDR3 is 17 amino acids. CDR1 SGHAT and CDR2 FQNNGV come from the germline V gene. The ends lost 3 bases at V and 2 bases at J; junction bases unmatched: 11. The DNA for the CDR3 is TGTGCCAGCAGCTTCAGGGCGGGAGGCCAGGGGCAAGAGACCCAGTACTTC. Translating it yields CASSFRAGGQGQETQYF. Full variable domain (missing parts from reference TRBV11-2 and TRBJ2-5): EAGVAQSPRYKIIEKRQSVAFWCNPISGHATLYWYQQILGQGPKLLIQFQNNGVVDDSQLPKDRFSAERLKGVDSTLKIQPAKLEDSAVYLCASSFRAGGQGQETQYFGPGTRLLVL.

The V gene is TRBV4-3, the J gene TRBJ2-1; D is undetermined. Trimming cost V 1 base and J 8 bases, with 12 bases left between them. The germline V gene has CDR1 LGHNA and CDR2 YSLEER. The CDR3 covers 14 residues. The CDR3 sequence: CASSQVGGEDEQFF. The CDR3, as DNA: TGCGCCAGCAGCCAAGTCGGTGGAGAGGATGAGCAGTTCTTC.

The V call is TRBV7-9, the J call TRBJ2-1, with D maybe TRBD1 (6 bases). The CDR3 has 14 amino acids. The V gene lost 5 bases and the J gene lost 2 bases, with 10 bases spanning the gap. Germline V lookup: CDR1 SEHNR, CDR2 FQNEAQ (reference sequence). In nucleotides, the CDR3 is TGTGCCAGCAGCCCCAGGGGACCCTACAATGAGCAGTTCTTC. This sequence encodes CASSPRGPYNEQFF.

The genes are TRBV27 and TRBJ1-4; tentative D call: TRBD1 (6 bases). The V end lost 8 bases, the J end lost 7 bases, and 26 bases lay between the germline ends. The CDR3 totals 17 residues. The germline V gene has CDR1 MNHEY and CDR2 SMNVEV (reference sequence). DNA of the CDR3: TGTGCCAGCTCCCTCAGGGGAAGATCGTTCGGAAGTGAAAAACTGTTTTTT. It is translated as CASSLRGRSFGSEKLFF.